The 26 T cell receptor beta chains listed next were all sequenced from one sample in a study of shared clonotypes between healthy human individuals. The protocol was immunoSEQ multiplex PCR, while the TCRdb copy is restricted to in-frame clones and leaves out a portion. The data hold more than 600,000 clones, with roughly 94% observed a single time. Naive CD8 cells were CD45RO-negative, positively selected for CCR7, excluding terminally differentiated effector memory CD45RA+ cells. Specimen: naive CD8+ T cells sorted from blood. The receptors here all came from a young man in good health.

This clone was seen a single time. The chain has TRBV21-1 and TRBJ2-2; the table's D call of TRBD2 was not tested on the DNA. TRBV21-1 is flagged as a pseudogene. This CDR3 is 19 amino acids long. As DNA, the CDR3 is TGTGCCAGCAGCAAAGAAATAAGACTAGCGGGAGTATCGGCCGGGGAGCTGTTTTTT. Translation: CASSKEIRLAGVSAGELFF.

The rearrangement joins TRBV7-8 to TRBJ2-1; no definite D call. Germline V lookup: CDR1 SGHVS, CDR2 FQNEAQ. V lost 1 base, J lost 4 bases, and 5 bases lay in between. This CDR3 spans 13 amino acids. DNA for the CDR3: TGTGCCAGCAGCTTAGTCTATTACAATGAGCAGTTCTTC. Its protein product is CASSLVYYNEQFF.

This clone was picked up a small number of times. The gene calls are TRBV28 and TRBJ1-1; D might be TRBD1 (5 bases). Per the germline V gene, CDR1 is MDHEN and CDR2 is SYDVKM. Trimming cost V 7 bases and J 4 bases, with 16 bases left between them. CDR3 size: 14 residues. CDR3 DNA sequence: TGTGCCAGCACCCTCCTTCAGGGTATCACTGAAGCTTTCTTT. Amino acids: CASTLLQGITEAFF.

V gene TRBV6-5 combines with J gene TRBJ2-1; D perhaps matches TRBD1 (6 bases). The length of the CDR3 is 14 residues. V dropped 11 bases and J dropped 6 bases, with 20 bases sitting between them. Germline-derived CDR1 and CDR2 are MNHEY and SVGAGI. The CDR3 DNA reads TGTGCCGGCGACAGGATGAATGGGGCCAATGAGCAGTTCTTC. Translation gives CAGDRMNGANEQFF.

This chain links TRBV29-1 with TRBJ1-1, with D hard to call. Germline values: CDR1 SQVTM, CDR2 ANQGSEA. Between the trimmed V and J ends, which lost 1 base and 4 bases, there was a span of 10 bases. The CDR3 loop spans 13 amino acids. The CDR3 DNA sequence: TGCAGCGTTGAAGGTCTGGGTTCCACTGAAGCTTTCTTT. Amino acid sequence: CSVEGLGSTEAFF.

This clone has only a few counts. The gene calls are TRBV4-1 and TRBJ1-1; no definite D call. The length of the CDR3 is 13 residues. V lost 8 bases and J lost 2, with 12 bases in between. CDR1 is MGHRA and CDR2 is YSYEKL in the germline V gene. CDR3 nucleotide sequence: TGCGCCAGCCAACTGGACGGAAACACTGAAGCTTTCTTT. Translation gives CASQLDGNTEAFF.

The chain couples TRBV7-9 to TRBJ1-1, with D possibly TRBD1 on 6 matching bases. CDR1 and CDR2 (germline): SEHNR, FQNEAQ (reference sequence). The V end lost 5 bases, the J end lost 0 bases, and 7 bases lay between the germline ends. The CDR3 has 13 amino acids. The CDR3 DNA follows: TGTGCCAGCAGCGGACAGCTGAACACTGAAGCTTTCTTT. Translating gives CASSGQLNTEAFF.

This CDR3 reads CASSLSTTYEQYF. DNA of the CDR3: TGTGCCAGCAGCTTGAGCACGACCTACGAGCAGTACTTC. V and J are TRBV11-2 and TRBJ2-7; no firm D call. CDR1 is SGHAT, CDR2 FQNNGV, per germline. V was pared by 3 bases and J by 2 bases, with 8 bases between. There are 13 residues in the CDR3.

Only a few counts were recorded for this clone. V is TRBV2 and J is TRBJ2-3, with D maybe TRBD2 (6 bases). Germline loops: CDR1 SNHLY, CDR2 FYNNEI. Trimming left V 0 bases short and J 2 bases short, with 12 bases between. This CDR3 region has 16 residues. The CDR3 is CASSEALEGITDTQYF. CDR3 bases: TGTGCCAGCAGTGAAGCGCTGGAGGGAATCACAGATACGCAGTATTTT.

The J gene is TRBJ2-1, the V gene TRBV5-1; either TRBD1 or TRBD2 may fit D (5 bases each). The germline gives CDR1 SGHRS, CDR2 YFSETQ. This CDR3 is 13 amino acids long. V was cut by 0 bases and J by 7 bases, with 8 bases left in between. The CDR3 reads CASSLGWGNEQFF. The CDR3, as DNA: TGCGCCAGCAGCTTGGGGTGGGGGAATGAGCAGTTCTTC. The full variable domain, in which reference TRBV5-1 and TRBJ2-1 provide the parts outside the CDR3, is KAGVTQTPRYLIKTRGQQVTLSCSPISGHRSVSWYQQTPGQGLQFLFEYFSETQRNKGNFPGRFSGRQFSNSRSEMNVSTLELGDSALYLCASSLGWGNEQFFGPGTRLTVL.

The table lists this clone with a count of one. The chain joins TRBV13 to TRBJ2-3; 11 bases are a match to TRBD2. V lost 1 base to trimming and J lost 3 bases; unmatched junction nucleotides: 6. CDR1 and CDR2 (germline): PRHDT, FYEKMQ (reference sequence). The CDR3 sequence is 17 residues long. The CDR3 bases are TGTGCCAGCAGCTTAGATCCTAGCGGGAGGATGACAGATACGCAGTATTTT. Protein: CASSLDPSGRMTDTQYF.

The chain has TRBV28 and TRBJ1-1, with D hard to call. Between the trimmed V and J ends, which lost 2 bases and 2 bases, there was a span of 9 bases. This CDR3 is built from 14 residues. Germline CDR1 is MDHEN and CDR2 is SYDVKM. The CDR3 DNA follows: TGTGCCAGCAGTTTACCGGGGATTAACACTGAAGCTTTCTTT. Its protein product is CASSLPGINTEAFF.

This clone occurred many times. The V call is TRBV7-9, the J call TRBJ2-7; 12 bases agree with TRBD2. The CDR3 loop spans 15 amino acids. J gave up 5 bases and V 3 bases, and 5 bases lay outside the gene matches. Germline assignment: CDR1 SEHNR and CDR2 FQNEAQ (reference sequence). The CDR3 loop reads CASSFPTSGSDEQYF. DNA of the CDR3: TGTGCCAGCAGCTTTCCGACTAGCGGGAGCGACGAGCAGTACTTC.

The chain uses TRBV28 and TRBJ2-2, with 13 positions matching TRBD2. The CDR3 is 18 residues long. Germline values: CDR1 MDHEN, CDR2 SYDVKM. V lost 5 bases and J lost 0; bases outside the gene matches: 6. CDR3: CASSRWTSGSSNTGELFF. The CDR3 DNA reads as TGTGCCAGCAGTAGATGGACTAGCGGGAGCTCGAACACCGGGGAGCTGTTTTTT.

This clone was seen just once. The chain employs TRBV21-1 and TRBJ1-1; the D call of TRBD1 is as the table states it, not checked on the DNA. TRBV21-1 corresponds to a pseudogene. The length of the CDR3 is 15 residues. The CDR3 reads CASSKVPVLNTEAFF. The CDR3 nucleotides are TGTGCCAGCAGCAAGGTGCCAGTGCTCAACACTGAAGCTTTCTTT.

This clone was detected only once. The CDR3 region has the DNA TGCGCCAGCAGCTTCAGGGGGCAGAGGAACACTGAAGCTTTCTTT. Amino acids: CASSFRGQRNTEAFF. The V and J genes are TRBV5-1 and TRBJ1-1, with 8 bases aligning to TRBD1. Germline CDR1 SGHRS, CDR2 YFSETQ. The CDR3 has 15 residues. After removal of 2 bases from V and 1 base from J, the junction contained 4 bases not matched to a gene. Using reference TRBV5-1 and TRBJ1-1 for the parts outside the CDR3, the full variable domain is KAGVTQTPRYLIKTRGQQVTLSCSPISGHRSVSWYQQTPGQGLQFLFEYFSETQRNKGNFPGRFSGRQFSNSRSEMNVSTLELGDSALYLCASSFRGQRNTEAFFGQGTRLTVV.

The CDR3 coding sequence is TGTGCCAGCAGATCGGACAGGGGGCGCCCCGGGGAGCTGTTTTTT. Protein sequence: CASRSDRGRPGELFF. The chain joins TRBV7-2 to TRBJ2-2, with 11 bases fitting TRBD1. The junction had 6 bases not matched to a gene; V was cut back by 6 bases and J by 6 bases. CDR1 is SGHTA and CDR2 is FQGNSA in the germline V gene. This CDR3 contains 15 residues.

The chain is built from TRBV4-1 and TRBJ2-1; D possibly uses TRBD1 or TRBD2 (5 bases each). The germline V gene has CDR1 MGHRA and CDR2 YSYEKL. The CDR3 consists of 17 residues. V was clipped by 1 base and J by 3 bases, with 16 bases between them. CDR3 coding DNA: TGCGCCAGCAGCCAAGTTGGGGGTAACCCACTCTACAATGAGCAGTTCTTC. Residues: CASSQVGGNPLYNEQFF.

J is TRBJ2-7 and V is TRBV14; D not certain. Germline V gene lookup returns CDR1 SGHDN and CDR2 FVKESK. The CDR3 runs 14 residues. Between the trimmed V and J ends, which lost 5 bases and 2 bases, there was a span of 13 bases. Here the CDR3 reads CASSEGRPPYEQYF. The CDR3 DNA sequence: TGTGCCAGCAGCGAAGGGCGACCCCCCTACGAGCAGTACTTC. The variable domain in full, completed from reference TRBV14 and TRBJ2-7, reads EAGVTQFPSHSVIEKGQTVTLRCDPISGHDNLYWYRRVMGKEIKFLLHFVKESKQDESGMPNNRFLAERTGGTYSTLKVQPAELEDSGVYFCASSEGRPPYEQYFGPGTRLTVT.

The V and J genes are TRBV2 and TRBJ2-1, with D perhaps matching TRBD2 (6 bases). There are 16 residues in the CDR3. With 3 bases removed from V and 2 bases from J, the gap between germline ends came to 14 bases. The germline V gene has CDR1 SNHLY and CDR2 FYNNEI. CDR3 sequence (DNA): TGTGCCAGCAGTGATCGGCTAGCGTCCCCCTACAATGAGCAGTTCTTC. Protein: CASSDRLASPYNEQFF.

This rearrangement joins TRBV28 to TRBJ2-7; no reliable D call. V gave up 5 bases and J gave up 0 bases, with 8 bases separating them. This CDR3 has 13 residues. Germline V lookup: CDR1 MDHEN, CDR2 SYDVKM. The CDR3: CASSPRSSYEQYF. The CDR3 DNA reads as TGTGCCAGCAGTCCCAGGAGCTCCTACGAGCAGTACTTC.

This CDR3 reads CASSPGTAYPSNYGYTF. DNA for the CDR3: TGTGCCAGCAGCCCGGGGACAGCCTACCCATCTAACTATGGCTACACCTTC. The chain uses TRBV5-8 and TRBJ1-2; 7 bases agree with TRBD1. The CDR3 has 17 residues. Germline CDR1 SGHTS, CDR2 YDEGEE. J lost 0 bases, V lost 4 bases, and 12 bases had no gene match.

This clone was counted a single time. For the CDR3, the DNA is TGTGCCAGCAGCTGGGGACTAGCGGGAGTTGGTAATGAGCAGTTCTTC. Its translation: CASSWGLAGVGNEQFF. This sequence joins TRBV5-6 and TRBJ2-1, with 14 positions matching TRBD2. The V and J ends lost 3 bases and 7 bases, in that order; junction bases with no gene match: 6. CDR1 and CDR2 from the germline V gene are SGHDT and YYEEEE. The CDR3 length is 16 residues. Combining the CDR3 with reference TRBV5-6 and TRBJ2-1 gives the whole variable domain DAGVTQSPTHLIKTRGQQVTLRCSPKSGHDTVSWYQQALGQGPQFIFQYYEEEERQRGNFPDRFSGHQFPNYSSELNVNALLLGDSALYLCASSWGLAGVGNEQFFGPGTRLTVL.

This chain joins TRBV5-5 and TRBJ2-3, with 7 bases aligning to TRBD2. The germline CDR1 and CDR2 sequences are SGHKS and YYEKEE (reference sequence). The CDR3 length is 16 residues. With V trimmed by 0 bases and J by 5 bases, 9 bases remained unmatched. The CDR3 sequence: CASSLVYPSGKDTQYF. CDR3 coding DNA: TGTGCCAGCAGCTTGGTATATCCTAGCGGAAAAGATACGCAGTATTTT. The variable domain in full, with the rest retrieved from reference TRBV5-5 and TRBJ2-3, is DAGVTQSPTHLIKTRGQQVTLRCSPISGHKSVSWYQQVLGQGPQFIFQYYEKEERGRGNFPDRFSARQFPNYSSELNVNALLLGDSALYLCASSLVYPSGKDTQYFGPGTRLTVL.

The gene calls are TRBV18 and TRBJ2-1; 14 bases are shared with TRBD2. V lost 3 bases, J lost 6 bases, and 4 bases stayed unmatched. The CDR3 covers 16 residues. The germline gives CDR1 KGHSH, CDR2 LQKENI. CDR3 in DNA: TGTGCCAGCTCACCCTCCGGGACTAGCGGGAGCAATGAGCAGTTCTTC. Its translation is CASSPSGTSGSNEQFF.

The rearrangement links TRBV6-1 to TRBJ2-7; 10 nucleotides line up with TRBD2. CDR3 length equals 14 residues. V shed 4 bases and J 4 bases; nucleotides not matched to a gene: 4. Germline CDR1 MNHNS, CDR2 SASEGT. CDR3 DNA sequence: TGTGCCAGCAGTGTTACTAGCGGGGTGTACGAGCAGTACTTC. It translates to CASSVTSGVYEQYF.